Listed here are 10 T cell receptor beta chains from one sample, sequenced in a study of naive and memory T cell subsets. Both TRBC1 and TRBC2 were covered by a beta constant-region primer of two equimolar oligonucleotides. The ligated cDNA underwent four PCR rounds using SP2 and nested alpha and beta constant-region primers. TCRdb called the UMI-ligation and nested PCR reads again in MiXCR, with one record for every CDR3 protein. The table has around 18,000 distinct CDR3 sequences, roughly 8.7% seen once; the top ten hold under 30%. The specimen was central memory CD8+ T cells from blood. All receptors derive from a human donor in good health.

This clonotype was seen ten or more times. The genes are TRBV7-6 and TRBJ1-4; perhaps TRBD1 as D (5 bases). From germline, CDR1 is SGHVS and CDR2 FNYEAQ. Trimming removed 7 bases from V and 0 bases from J, with 18 bases in between. The CDR3 sequence is 17 residues long. CDR3 DNA sequence: TGTGCCAGCACTAAACGGGGGGAAGGGACAACTAATGAAAAACTGTTTTTT. Amino acid sequence: CASTKRGEGTTNEKLFF.

The V call is TRBV12-3 or TRBV12-4, the J call TRBJ2-6; 7 positions match TRBD2. The CDR3 consists of 18 residues. V lost 4 bases and J lost 0; bases outside the gene matches: 9. CDR3 protein: CASSYGTGRDSGANVLTF. CDR3 DNA sequence: TGTGCCAGCAGTTACGGGACGGGGAGGGACTCTGGGGCCAACGTCCTGACTTTC.

This clonotype was detected only a few times. The chain has TRBV5-1 and TRBJ1-1; D unclear. Germline V CDR1 and CDR2: SGHRS, YFSETQ. The CDR3 covers 16 residues. V was cut by 0 bases and J by 4 bases, with 16 bases left in between. CDR3 DNA: TGCGCCAGCAGCTTGGCGGTTAGGCGGGAAGGCACTGAAGCTTTCTTT. The encoded protein is CASSLAVRREGTEAFF.

In this sample, this clonotype turned up many times. The chain couples TRBV7-2 to TRBJ2-3; 11 bases line up with TRBD1. The length of the CDR3 is 15 residues. CDR1 is SGHTA, CDR2 FQGNSA, per germline. The trim removed 3 bases at V and 6 bases at J, leaving 5 bases unmatched. Here the CDR3 reads CASSFGGQGADTQYF. CDR3 in DNA: TGTGCCAGCAGCTTTGGTGGACAGGGGGCGGATACGCAGTATTTT.

This clonotype was counted only a few times. The chain couples TRBV12-3 or TRBV12-4 to TRBJ2-1; possibly TRBD2 for D (6 bases). V was clipped by 1 base and J by 8 bases, with 15 bases between them. This CDR3 is built from 15 residues. The chain's CDR3 is CASSLGGRSFDEQFF. The CDR3 coding sequence is TGTGCCAGCAGTTTAGGAGGGAGGTCGTTCGATGAGCAGTTCTTC.

This clonotype qualifies as medium-sized (0.01 to 0.1%). V is TRBV29-1 and J is TRBJ1-5; D unclear. The V gene's germline CDR1 is SQVTM and CDR2 ANQGSEA. V shed 6 bases and J shed 6 bases, with 15 bases lying between them. The CDR3 contains 13 residues. CDR3 loop: CSVRHGEGQPQHF. In DNA form, the CDR3 reads TGCAGCGTACGACACGGGGAGGGTCAGCCCCAGCATTTT.

The chain recombines TRBV7-8 with TRBJ2-5, with D unresolved. The ends were cut back, 1 base at V and 5 bases at J, with 14 bases in the middle. The germline V gene encodes CDR1 SGHVS and CDR2 FQNEAQ. This CDR3 has 15 residues. The CDR3 loop reads CASSLVLWLHETQYF. CDR3 coding DNA: TGTGCCAGCAGCTTAGTTTTGTGGCTCCACGAGACCCAGTACTTC.

This chain joins TRBV6-4 and TRBJ2-3; TRBD2 aligns across 11 bases. The CDR3 runs 15 residues. Germline assignment: CDR1 MRHNA and CDR2 SNTAGT. The junction had 6 bases not matched to a gene; V was cut back by 5 bases and J by 5 bases. The CDR3 DNA reads as TGTGCCAGCAGTCTTCTAGCGGGAGGAGGAGATACGCAGTATTTT. This translates into CASSLLAGGGDTQYF.

This clonotype has a handful of counts. The rearrangement links TRBV12-3 or TRBV12-4 to TRBJ1-2; the match to TRBD1 covers 10 bases. Trimming cost V 3 bases and J 4 bases; bases outside gene matches: 5. This CDR3 spans 15 amino acids. DNA of the CDR3: TGTGCCAGCAGTTTGACAGGGGGCGGTATCTATGGCTACACCTTC. This translates into CASSLTGGGIYGYTF.

The chain recombines TRBV6-4 with TRBJ2-2, with TRBD1 matching 8 bases. This CDR3 is built from 13 residues. Looked up from germline, CDR1 is MRHNA and CDR2 is SNTAGT. The trim removed 6 bases at V and 3 bases at J, leaving 0 bases unmatched. The CDR3 sequence is CASRGQDTGELFF. Written as DNA, the CDR3 is TGTGCCAGCAGGGGACAGGACACCGGGGAGCTGTTTTTT.